The source of this T cell receptor beta chain is a study of blood T cell repertoires in COVID-19. The overall study: The United States, Italy and Spain provided the acute and convalescent COVID-19 samples.

Source study methods: Counts of nucleated cells, estimated from reference gene primer amplification, were obtained. Only in-frame clones appear in the TCRdb table, and some are missing; sequencing was by immunoSEQ multiplex PCR. V and J calls and clone size follow that table, whereas D and trimming were derived from the DNA. The repertoire holds some 110,000 clones, with approximately 85% as singletons. The V gene's germline CDR1 is MNHNS and CDR2 SASEGT. The CDR3 length is 14 residues. J was trimmed by 3 bases and V by 3 bases; bases with no gene match: 2. This rearrangement joins TRBV6-1 to TRBJ1-2, with TRBD1 matching 9 bases. Specimen: peripheral blood. The receptor was isolated from a man aged 40-55 years with acute or convalescent COVID-19. The CDR3 DNA sequence: TGTGCCAGCAGTGACACAGGGGGCGACTATGGCTACACCTTC. This gives the protein CASSDTGGDYGYTF.